The 20 T cell receptor beta chains listed next were all sequenced from one sample in a study of blood T cells in healthy people across ages. PCR was performed a second time for about 7 to 12 cycles using a sample-barcoded 5' primer and a J-beta primer mix. Each CDR3 protein gets one entry after TCRdb re-called the 5' RACE reads with MiXCR. Here the sample spans some 1.1 million distinct CDR3 sequences, less than 45% being singletons. What was sequenced was blood. All receptors come from a man between 18 and 29 years old in good health.

This clonotype was counted only a few times. The rearrangement uses TRBV6-2 or TRBV6-3 and TRBJ1-2, with 8 bases that match TRBD1. This CDR3 region has 15 residues. The trim removed 0 bases at V and 7 bases at J, leaving 7 bases unmatched. CDR1 MNHEY and CDR2 SVGEGT come from the germline V gene. The CDR3 loop reads CASSYSRQGTGGYTF. For the CDR3, the DNA is TGTGCCAGCAGTTACTCGCGACAGGGGACCGGTGGCTACACCTTC.

This clonotype was picked up a small number of times. This chain connects TRBV10-3 to TRBJ2-3; 11 bases align to TRBD1. The CDR3 spans 16 residues. The V gene's germline CDR1 is ENHRY and CDR2 SYGVKD. J was trimmed by 0 bases and V by 5 bases; bases with no gene match: 4. The CDR3 reads CAISKGQGGSTDTQYF. CDR3 DNA sequence: TGTGCCATCAGTAAGGGACAGGGGGGAAGCACAGATACGCAGTATTTT.

This clonotype appeared a few times. The V call is TRBV29-1, the J call TRBJ2-7; D uncertain. CDR3 length equals 13 residues. The germline gives CDR1 SQVTM, CDR2 ANQGSEA. V was cut by 2 bases and J by 2 bases, with 10 bases left in between. The CDR3 here is CSVELGTPYEQYF. The CDR3 nucleotides are TGCAGCGTTGAACTGGGAACACCCTACGAGCAGTACTTC.

The V and J genes are TRBV4-3 and TRBJ1-5; D remains unclear. V lost 3 bases and J lost 5, with 8 bases in between. CDR1 is LGHNA, CDR2 YSLEER, per germline. This CDR3 has 13 amino acids. The CDR3 here is CASSQIVDQPQHF. CDR3 nucleotide sequence: TGCGCCAGCAGCCAGATAGTGGATCAGCCCCAGCATTTT.

The chain has TRBV12-3 or TRBV12-4 and TRBJ1-2; D call uncertain. CDR3 length: 15 residues. V lost 5 bases and J 0 bases, leaving 13 bases between the germline ends. CDR3 bases: TGTGCCAGCAGTCCCGACCCGAATGCTAACTATGGCTACACCTTC. It is translated as CASSPDPNANYGYTF.

This clonotype was observed once. The J gene is TRBJ2-7, the V gene TRBV20-1; D may be TRBD2 (5 bases). CDR1 and CDR2 (germline): DFQATT, SNEGSKA (reference sequence). The CDR3 length is 12 residues. V was cut by 2 bases and J by 4 bases, with 9 bases left in between. In nucleotides, the CDR3 is TGCAGTGCTAGATTTACGGGATACGAGCAGTACTTC. This codes for CSARFTGYEQYF.

J is TRBJ1-4 and V is TRBV13; 7 bases align to TRBD1. CDR3 size: 15 residues. Per the germline V gene, CDR1 is PRHDT and CDR2 is FYEKMQ (reference sequence). Trimming took 0 bases from V and 8 from J; bases not matched to a gene: 6. Written as DNA, the CDR3 is TGTGCCAGCAGCTTAGGAGAGGGGGCAGAAGAAAAACTGTTTTTT. Protein product: CASSLGEGAEEKLFF. Using reference TRBV13 and TRBJ1-4 for the parts outside the CDR3, the full variable domain is AAGVIQSPRHLIKEKRETATLKCYPIPRHDTVYWYQQGPGQDPQFLISFYEKMQSDKGSIPDRFSAQQFSDYHSELNMSSLELGDSALYFCASSLGEGAEEKLFFGSGTQLSVL.

The J gene is TRBJ2-5, the V gene TRBV5-1; D might be TRBD1 (6 bases). V lost 4 bases and J lost 1, with 17 bases in between. The CDR3 contains 16 residues. Per germline, CDR1 SGHRS and CDR2 YFSETQ. The chain's CDR3 is CASSATGTMAQETQYF. CDR3 nucleotide sequence: TGCGCCAGCAGCGCTACAGGGACAATGGCCCAAGAGACCCAGTACTTC.

This clonotype has at least ten counts. The chain is built from TRBV20-1 and TRBJ2-1; TRBD2 aligns across 11 bases. Germline CDR1 reads DFQATT; CDR2 reads SNEGSKA (reference sequence). CDR3 length: 15 residues. V gave up 3 bases and J gave up 4 bases; unmatched junction bases: 5. DNA of the CDR3: TGCAGTGCTAGGTCCACTAGCGGGAGATACAATGAGCAGTTCTTC. This gives the protein CSARSTSGRYNEQFF.

In its sample, this clonotype was seen a few times. The V call is TRBV4-1, the J call TRBJ1-1; weak D call: TRBD1 (5 bases). CDR1 is MGHRA and CDR2 is YSYEKL in the germline V gene. Trimming pared 1 base from V and 4 bases from J, leaving 13 bases between. The CDR3 has 15 residues. Here the CDR3 DNA reads TGCGCCAGCAGCCAAGTGGGACTGGGGAGCACTGAAGCTTTCTTT. Residues: CASSQVGLGSTEAFF.

This clonotype was picked up a small number of times. This chain links TRBV20-1 with TRBJ2-7; 7 bases are shared with TRBD1. Germline V CDR1 and CDR2: DFQATT, SNEGSKA (reference sequence). V trimming: 6 bases; J trimming: 4 bases; junction bases outside the gene matches: 9. This CDR3 contains 13 residues. The CDR3 DNA reads TGCAGTGCCCCTATAGGGGGCAGGTACGAGCAGTACTTC. Translating gives CSAPIGGRYEQYF.

The chain uses TRBV6-2 or TRBV6-3 and TRBJ2-3; D is unresolved. V was shortened by 6 bases and J by 2 bases, with 15 bases between the two germline ends. Looked up from germline, CDR1 is MNHEY and CDR2 is SVGEGT. The CDR3 consists of 15 residues. CDR3: CASRERPGFTDTQYF. CDR3 DNA sequence: TGTGCCAGCAGGGAAAGGCCGGGCTTCACAGATACGCAGTATTTT.

Turning to this clonotype: A much larger clone is a single base away; this may be a read error. The rearrangement links TRBV6-2 or TRBV6-3 to TRBJ2-7, with no clear D. V lost 5 bases and J 3 bases, leaving 5 bases between the germline ends. Germline loops: CDR1 MNHEY, CDR2 SVGEGT. This CDR3 has 11 residues. CDR3 sequence (DNA): TGTGCCAGCAGTACCCTCTACGAGCAGTACTTC. Translating it yields CASSTLYEQYF.

This rearrangement joins TRBV12-5 to TRBJ2-1; TRBD1 matches 8 bases. TRBJ2-7 matches the DNA end more closely, so the J call is doubtful. The CDR3 spans 16 residues. Germline CDR1 LGHNT, CDR2 FRNRAP. CDR3 in amino acids: CASGLTTGADINEQYF. Written as DNA, the CDR3 is TGTGCTAGTGGTTTGACGACAGGGGCGGACATCAATGAGCAGTACTTC.

This clonotype was seen repeatedly, ten times or more. The J gene is TRBJ2-3, the V gene TRBV11-2; TRBD2 matches 7 bases. Germline CDR1 reads SGHAT; CDR2 reads FQNNGV. J lost 0 bases, V lost 3 bases, and 12 bases had no gene match. CDR3 length: 18 residues. Here the CDR3 reads CASSFFVIKRGSTDTQYF. CDR3 DNA sequence: TGTGCCAGCAGCTTCTTCGTCATCAAGCGGGGTAGCACAGATACGCAGTATTTT.

This clonotype was counted a few times. The rearrangement joins TRBV7-9 to TRBJ2-3, with no clear D. This CDR3 is built from 16 residues. CDR1 and CDR2 from the germline V gene are SEHNR and FQNEAQ (reference sequence). The V end was cut by 2 bases, the J end by 7 bases, with 19 bases between. The CDR3 nucleotides are TGTGCCAGCAGCTTAACGTCCGGAGCTCGGGCAAATACGCAGTATTTT. Its protein is CASSLTSGARANTQYF.

This clonotype occurred a few times. The chain links TRBV5-1 to TRBJ2-1; D is perhaps TRBD1 (6 bases). V gave up 4 bases and J gave up 1 base, with 15 bases separating them. Germline V gene sequence: CDR1 SGHRS, CDR2 YFSETQ. This CDR3 has 16 residues. As DNA, the CDR3 is TGCGCCAGCAGCCCACAGGGTATTGAGTCCTACAATGAGCAGTTCTTC. Translating gives CASSPQGIESYNEQFF.

The chain is built from TRBV4-3 and TRBJ2-1; D is uncertain. The end of the DNA is better explained by TRBJ2-7, so the J call may be wrong. The germline gives CDR1 LGHNA, CDR2 YSLEER. The CDR3 is 15 amino acids. The CDR3 region has the DNA TGCGCCAGCAGCCAAGACTTCAGCACCTACAATGAGCAGTACTTC. Its translation is CASSQDFSTYNEQYF.

V usage is TRBV7-2 and J usage is TRBJ1-3; D remains ambiguous. CDR1 and CDR2 (germline): SGHTA, FQGNSA. The V gene lost 2 bases and the J gene lost 3 bases, with 5 bases spanning the gap. The CDR3 has 13 residues. The CDR3 protein is CASSLKSGNTIYF. The CDR3 nucleotides are TGTGCCAGCAGCTTAAAAAGTGGAAACACCATATATTTT.

On this clonotype itself: The junction differs from germline at one of its ends, possibly a read error. This sequence joins TRBV5-1 and TRBJ1-6; a possible D gene is TRBD1 (5 bases). Germline V gene lookup returns CDR1 SGHRS and CDR2 YFSETQ. This CDR3 has 17 residues. The DNA for the CDR3 is TGCGCCAGCAGTTTGGGACTCTCCTCCTCCTATAATTCACCTCTCCACTTT. Protein sequence: CASSLGLSSSYNSPLHF.